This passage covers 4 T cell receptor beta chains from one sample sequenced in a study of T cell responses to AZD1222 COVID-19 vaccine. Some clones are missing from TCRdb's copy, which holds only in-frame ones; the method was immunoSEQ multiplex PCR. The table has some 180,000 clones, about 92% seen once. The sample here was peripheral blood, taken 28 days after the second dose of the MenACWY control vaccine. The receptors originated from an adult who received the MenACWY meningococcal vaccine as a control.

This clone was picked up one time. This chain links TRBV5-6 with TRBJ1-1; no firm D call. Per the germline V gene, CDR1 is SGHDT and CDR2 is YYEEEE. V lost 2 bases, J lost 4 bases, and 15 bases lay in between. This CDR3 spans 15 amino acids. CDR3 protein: CASSLKSPPGTEAFF. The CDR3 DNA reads TGTGCCAGCAGCTTAAAAAGTCCTCCGGGCACTGAAGCTTTCTTT.

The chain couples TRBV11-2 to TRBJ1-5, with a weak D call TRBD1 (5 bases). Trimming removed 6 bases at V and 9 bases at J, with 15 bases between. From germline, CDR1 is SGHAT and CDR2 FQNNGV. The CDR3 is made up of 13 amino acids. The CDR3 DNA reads TGTGCCAGCAGTTCGACAAATAGGGGGCCCCAGCATTTT. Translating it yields CASSSTNRGPQHF.

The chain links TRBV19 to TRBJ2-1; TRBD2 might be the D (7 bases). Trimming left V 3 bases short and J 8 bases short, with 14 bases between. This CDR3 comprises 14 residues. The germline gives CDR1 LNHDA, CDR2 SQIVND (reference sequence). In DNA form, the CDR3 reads TGTGCCAGTAGTATGGGGAGGGGGACCGATGAGCAGTTCTTC. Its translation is CASSMGRGTDEQFF.

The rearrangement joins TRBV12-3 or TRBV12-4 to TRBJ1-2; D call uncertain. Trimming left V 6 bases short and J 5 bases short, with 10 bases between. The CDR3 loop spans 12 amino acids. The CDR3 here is CASSPGGYGYTF. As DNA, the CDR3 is TGTGCCAGCAGCCCTGGAGGGTATGGCTACACCTTC.